This T cell receptor beta chain originates from a study of T-cell reconstitution after alpha-beta-depleted transplantation in children (dated by TCRdb to 2016 to 2017). With regard to the full study: Using TCR repertoire profiling, the study quantitatively followed how T-cell immune reconstitution unfolded in children after TCRalphabeta/CD19-depleted allogeneic hematopoietic cell transplantation.

To prepare the library, PCR was applied. These reads were obtained on an Illumina HiSeq 2500. TCR library preparation used molecular barcoding, with unique molecular identifiers applied to normalize quantification of the TCRbeta repertoire. TCRdb redid the processing of the public reads, applying fastp at Q25 and MiXCR, and retained in-frame beta chains. Identical CDR3 proteins give one entry, which carries the most common genes and DNA. Within this sample are roughly 100,000 distinct CDR3 sequences, with 6.5% to 8.5% of them counted one time only. The ten largest account for roughly 6.9% of the sample. This clonotype appeared many times. The specificity of this receptor is unknown. No base-level quality is on record; no much larger clone is a single base apart. According to the germline V gene (reference sequence), CDR1 reads DFQATT and CDR2 reads SNEGSKA. CDR3 length: 12 amino acids, cysteine to phenylalanine. Here the CDR3 DNA is all that survives: 36 bases in frame from base 1. V loses 4 bases of germline sequence and J loses 8 bases, and the interval between the two ends is 12 bases.

The receptor comes from a human donor who donated a stem cell graft to a child with congenital amegakaryocytic thrombocytopenia. Source: PBMCs from the stem cell graft donor, taken from the stem cell graft. The rearrangement combines TRBV20-1 with TRBJ2-1; no D gene is confidently identified. This receptor has the CDR3 CSATSSVDEQFF. The sequence in DNA is TGCAGTGCTACCTCCTCCGTTGATGAGCAGTTCTTC.